These 20 T cell receptor beta chains came from one sample sequenced in a study of T-cell reconstitution after alpha-beta-depleted transplantation in children listed by TCRdb under 2016. Taken with the paper, the label for treatment or condition translates to: allogeneic hematopoietic cell transplantation with graft depleted of TCRalphabeta T cells and CD19 B cells. Library preparation was by PCR. The instrument was an Illumina HiSeq 2500. TCR library preparation used molecular barcoding, with unique molecular identifiers applied to normalize quantification of the TCRbeta repertoire. The public reads were reanalyzed by TCRdb: fastp trimming at Q25, MiXCR alignment, in-frame beta chains only. When rows share a CDR3 protein, they turn into one entry using the most common DNA and genes. Present in this sample are under 850,000 distinct CDR3 sequences, about an eighth of which were seen just once. The ten largest account for roughly 0.84% of the sample.

The material was PBMCs, obtained before TCRalphabeta/CD19-depleted stem cell transplant. The receptors come from a girl aged 2 to 10 with congenital amegakaryocytic thrombocytopenia, due to receive a stem cell transplant.

V usage is TRBV20-1 and J usage is TRBJ2-1; D not certain. Germline V lookup: CDR1 DFQATT, CDR2 SNEGSKA (reference sequence). The CDR3 loop spans 16 amino acids. CDR3 DNA: TGCTGCGCCCGTCGGGTCGGCCCCATATCGAACAATGAGCAGTTCTTC. Its protein is CCARRVGPISNNEQFF.

This clonotype was detected many times. The chain recombines TRBV28 with TRBJ1-5; the D is unclear. The CDR3 runs to 12 residues. The V gene lost 6 bases and the J gene lost 3 bases, with 6 bases spanning the gap. CDR1 MDHEN and CDR2 SYDVKM come from the germline V gene. CDR3 loop: CASSPPNQPQHF. The CDR3 coding sequence is TGTGCCAGCAGCCCCCCCAATCAGCCCCAGCATTTT.

In this sample, this clonotype turned up many times. The V gene is TRBV5-1, the J gene TRBJ1-1, with 9 bases matching TRBD1. The CDR3 consists of 17 residues. The germline CDR1 and CDR2 sequences are SGHRS and YFSETQ. V was clipped by 2 bases and J by 0 bases; unmatched bases: 8. Here the CDR3 reads CASSFSGTGTLNTEAFF. The CDR3 nucleotides read TGCGCCAGCAGCTTTTCCGGGACAGGGACCTTGAACACTGAAGCTTTCTTT.

This clonotype was detected many times. For the CDR3, the DNA is TGTGCCAGCAGTTACTCTAGCGGGAGGGTTAGCAATGAGCAGTTCTTC. It yields the protein CASSYSSGRVSNEQFF. This chain connects TRBV27 to TRBJ2-1; 12 bases fit TRBD2. The CDR3 loop spans 16 amino acids. Germline V CDR1 and CDR2: MNHEY, SMNVEV (reference sequence). Germline trimming cut 4 bases from V and 6 bases from J; bases unmatched to any gene: 7.

This clonotype was seen ten or more times. This chain links TRBV2 with TRBJ2-1; 9 bases map to TRBD2. J was trimmed by 10 bases and V by 6 bases; bases with no gene match: 4. Germline CDR1 and CDR2: SNHLY and FYNNEI. The CDR3 loop spans 12 amino acids. The CDR3 DNA is TGTGCCAGCAGGGGACTAGCAGGCGAGCAGTTCTTC. Its translation is CASRGLAGEQFF.

This clonotype was recorded at least ten times. As DNA, the CDR3 is TGTGCCAGCAGTTTTCAGTATGAAGCTTTCTTT. The encoded protein is CASSFQYEAFF. The chain carries TRBV12-3 or TRBV12-4 and TRBJ1-1; no reliable D call. This CDR3 is 11 amino acids long. V was cut by 3 bases and J by 7 bases, with 6 bases left in between.

This clonotype was recorded once. This may be a read error, as it is one base from a much larger clone. The V gene is TRBV6-1, the J gene TRBJ2-2; D not certain. Germline V lookup: CDR1 MNHNS, CDR2 SASEGT. This CDR3 has 15 residues. CDR3 region: CASCEGPWDTGELFF. DNA of the CDR3: TGTGCCAGCTGTGAAGGCCCATGGGACACCGGGGAGCTGTTTTTT.

This clonotype was picked up many times. The chain carries TRBV10-3 and TRBJ2-1; D ambiguous. Trimming stripped 10 bases from V and 8 bases from J, with 12 bases between. From germline, CDR1 is ENHRY and CDR2 SYGVKD. The CDR3 is made up of 11 amino acids. DNA for the CDR3: TGTGCCACGCTGTTAGAGGATGAGCAGTTCTTC. It encodes CATLLEDEQFF.

This clonotype was seen ten or more times. CDR3 residues: CSATMTEYTEAFF. CDR3 coding DNA: TGCAGTGCTACTATGACAGAGTACACTGAAGCTTTCTTT. The rearrangement uses TRBV20-1 and TRBJ1-1, with a weak D call TRBD1 (5 bases). The ends were cut back, 4 bases at V and 3 bases at J, with 12 bases in the middle. The CDR3 totals 13 residues. The germline V gene has CDR1 DFQATT and CDR2 SNEGSKA (reference sequence).

The CDR3 nucleotides read TGCGCCAGCAGCCAAGATCGGGGGGCGTTCGGAGGTGAGCAGTTCTTC. Translating gives CASSQDRGAFGGEQFF. The chain links TRBV4-1 to TRBJ2-1; D possibly corresponds to TRBD2 (7 bases). Germline CDR1 and CDR2: MGHRA and YSYEKL. The CDR3 is made up of 16 amino acids. The germline V and J ends were trimmed by 0 bases and 9 bases, with 18 bases remaining between them.

This clonotype was counted many times. The V call is TRBV20-1, the J call TRBJ2-5; D possibly corresponds to TRBD1 (7 bases). Germline CDR1 and CDR2: DFQATT and SNEGSKA (reference sequence). V was trimmed by 0 bases and J by 2 bases, leaving 19 bases between them. This CDR3 spans 17 amino acids. The CDR3 DNA is TGCAGTGCTAGAGATACCCCCTCAGGGGGGCTTCAAGAGACCCAGTACTTC. This translates into CSARDTPSGGLQETQYF.

The chain combines TRBV14 with TRBJ2-7; tentative D call: TRBD2 (5 bases). The CDR3 is 14 residues long. Germline lookup yields CDR1 SGHDN and CDR2 FVKESK. Trimming pared 0 bases from V and 4 bases from J, leaving 10 bases between. CDR3: CASSQDVDYYEQYF. CDR3 in DNA: TGTGCCAGCAGCCAAGATGTCGACTATTACGAGCAGTACTTC.

Worth noting for this clonotype: With a much larger clone just one base away, this may be a read error. Likely a read error: the CDR3 ends without its conserved phenylalanine or tryptophan. The V gene is TRBV12-3 or TRBV12-4, the J gene TRBJ1-6; D ambiguous. The V and J ends lost 3 bases and 9 bases respectively, with 6 bases between them. This CDR3 has 12 residues. The CDR3 DNA is TGTGCCAGCAGTTTTGGGGTTTCACCCCTCCACTCT. It is translated as CASSFGVSPLHS.

This clonotype appeared many times. The chain's CDR3 is CSASNVDEQFF. The CDR3 nucleotides are TGCAGTGCTAGTAATGTCGATGAGCAGTTCTTC. The V and J genes are TRBV20-1 and TRBJ2-1; D is uncertain. Germline V CDR1 and CDR2: DFQATT, SNEGSKA (reference sequence). The length of the CDR3 is 11 residues. Trimming stripped 3 bases from V and 8 bases from J, with 8 bases between.

V usage is TRBV6-2 or TRBV6-3 and J usage is TRBJ2-5, with 10 bases aligning to TRBD2. The germline V gene has CDR1 MNHEY and CDR2 SVGEGT. The CDR3 length is 17 residues. After removal of 5 bases from V and 2 bases from J, the junction contained 11 bases not matched to a gene. This CDR3 is CASSPRGLAGEQETQYF. In DNA form, the CDR3 reads TGTGCCAGCAGTCCTAGAGGGCTAGCGGGGGAACAAGAGACCCAGTACTTC.

J is TRBJ2-7 and V is TRBV7-9; D unresolved. This CDR3 has 12 amino acids. Germline V lookup: CDR1 SEHNR, CDR2 FQNEAQ (reference sequence). Between the trimmed V and J ends, which lost 3 bases and 3 bases, there was a span of 6 bases. The DNA of the CDR3 is TGTGCCAGCAGCTTCGAGAACTACGAGCAGTACTTC. It encodes CASSFENYEQYF. The whole variable domain, remainder taken from reference TRBV7-9 and TRBJ2-7, is DTGVSQNPRHKITKRGQNVTFRCDPISEHNRLYWYRQTLGQGPEFLTYFQNEAQLEKSRLLSDRFSAERPKGSFSTLEIQRTEQGDSAMYLCASSFENYEQYFGPGTRLTVT.

There are a few counts of this clonotype. The chain recombines TRBV18 with TRBJ2-1; D is uncertain. The germline gives CDR1 KGHSH, CDR2 LQKENI. This CDR3 comprises 13 residues. V lost 3 bases and J lost 6, with 9 bases in between. The CDR3: CASSPDWRNEQFF. The CDR3 nucleotides are TGTGCCAGCTCACCGGATTGGCGCAATGAGCAGTTCTTC.

This clonotype came up many times. The chain employs TRBV6-1 and TRBJ2-7, with 10 bases lining up with TRBD2. With V trimmed by 6 bases and J by 3 bases, 5 bases remained unmatched. CDR1 and CDR2 from the germline V gene are MNHNS and SASEGT. The CDR3 spans 14 residues. The CDR3 bases are TGTGCCAGCAGCCGTGGACTAGCGGACTACGAGCAGTACTTC. Translated, it gives CASSRGLADYEQYF.

Only a few counts were recorded for this clonotype. The J gene is TRBJ1-1, the V gene TRBV29-1; D is undetermined. This CDR3 has 13 residues. Germline V gene sequence: CDR1 SQVTM, CDR2 ANQGSEA. V was trimmed by 2 bases and J by 5 bases, leaving 12 bases between them. CDR3 coding DNA: TGCAGCGTTGAATATGCGAGTTGGACTGAAGCTTTCTTT. It encodes CSVEYASWTEAFF.

V usage is TRBV25-1 and J usage is TRBJ2-1; TRBD2 matches at 10 bases. The CDR3 covers 15 residues. Germline trimming cut 6 bases from V and 8 bases from J; bases unmatched to any gene: 10. Germline-derived CDR1 and CDR2 are MGHDK and SYGVNS. DNA for the CDR3: TGTGCCAGCAGGTCTAGCGGGAGTAGGGGCCATGAGCAGTTCTTC. Protein sequence: CASRSSGSRGHEQFF. The whole variable domain, remainder taken from reference TRBV25-1 and TRBJ2-1, is EADIYQTPRYLVIGTGKKITLECSQTMGHDKMYWYQQDPGMELHLIHYSYGVNSTEKGDLSSESTVSRIRTEHFPLTLESARPSHTSQYLCASRSSGSRGHEQFFGPGTRLTVL.